This paragraph reports one T cell receptor (beta chain). These data are taken from a study of T cell changes during pregnancy in multiple sclerosis. Assay: immunoSEQ multiplex PCR; the TCRdb copy retains only in-frame clones and omits some. The repertoire includes tens of thousands of clones, roughly nine tenths of them detected once, and around 0.27% sits in the top ten. Germline values: CDR1 SGHDT, CDR2 YYEEEE. Germline trimming cut 5 bases from V and 3 bases from J; bases unmatched to any gene: 9. The CDR3 is made up of 17 amino acids. The TCR was taken from a female donor in good health, enrolled as a control in a pregnancy study. V gene TRBV5-6 combines with J gene TRBJ1-5; 12 bases map to TRBD1. This sample comprised CD4+ T cells from peripheral blood mononuclear cells, obtained in the third trimester of pregnancy. The CDR3 DNA reads TGTGCCAGCAGTTACGGGACAGGGGGCATGGACAATCAGCCCCAGCATTTT. This encodes CASSYGTGGMDNQPQHF.